The present T cell receptor (beta chain) was sequenced within a study of T cells in Graves' hyperthyroidism and ophthalmopathy. Study-wide results and caveats: Ophthalmopathy stood apart from stable hyperthyroidism in a 13 V-J model.

In regard to this clonotype: Its antigen is not identified.

The TCR beta CDR3 regions underwent amplification using RNA transcripts as the source. HTBI primers were employed in a first-round RT-PCR of the TCR CDR3. TCRdb re-derived calls from the multiplex PCR reads in MiXCR, one entry per CDR3 protein. This table holds 300,000 to 450,000 distinct CDR3 sequences, 15% to 20% found once. Isolation of PBMCs was performed on about 10 ml fresh peripheral blood. The CDR3 totals 12 residues. From germline, CDR1 is SQVTM and CDR2 ANQGSEA. The ends lost 8 bases at V and 3 bases at J; junction bases unmatched: 3. This receptor was taken from a woman aged 40-49 years with Graves' ophthalmopathy. V and J are TRBV29-1 and TRBJ2-7, with 11 nucleotides matching TRBD1. The source material was blood. The CDR3 DNA sequence: TGCAGCTTTGGGACAGGGGGCTACGAGCAGTACTTC. It is translated as CSFGTGGYEQYF.